This T cell receptor beta chain was captured by sequencing in a study of control samples from healthy donors and cancer patients. Sequenced by immunoSEQ multiplex PCR; TCRdb stores in-frame clones only, minus some. This sample carries about 230,000 clones, almost 85% of them seen once, and the ten largest clones take 13%. This clone has only a few counts. This clonotype was sampled from a woman aged 60-70 years with lung cancer. Sequencing was performed on PBMCs.

CDR3: CASRGTSGYEQYF. The CDR3 nucleotides are TGCGCCAGCAGGGGGACTAGCGGCTACGAGCAGTACTTC. The J gene is TRBJ2-7, the V gene TRBV5-1; 11 nucleotides agree with TRBD2. The CDR3 consists of 13 residues. Looked up from germline, CDR1 is SGHRS and CDR2 is YFSETQ. With V trimmed by 5 bases and J by 3 bases, 1 base remained unmatched.